The entry that follows covers one T cell receptor beta chain sequence. Its antigen is currently unknown. The data were taken from a study of metastatic and nonmetastatic thyroid tumors. Study-wide context: Blood and tumor or nodule tissue repertoires from malignant and benign thyroid patients were compared. Regarding the study as a whole: For both blood and tumor, malignant thyroid tumors reportedly showed significantly higher TCR beta diversity than benign nodules did.

The CDR3 has 15 amino acids. V dropped 5 bases and J dropped 3; count of bases not matched to a gene: 9. Germline loops: CDR1 LNHDA, CDR2 SQIVND (reference sequence). Original analysis: Clinicopathological groups of papillary thyroid cancer showed CDR3 differences that were used to build a distant-metastasis classifier. TCRdb redid the clone calls on the PCR reads using MiXCR. TCRdb assigned the V and J calls; the authors' analysis was not used. In the table there are roughly 35,000 clones, under 40% of which are singletons. None of the patients had undergone any treatment ahead of thyroid surgery. The sequence came from a female donor with papillary thyroid cancer or a benign thyroid nodule (not recorded which). Some clones in this sample may be carry-over from other donors' samples. The specimen sequenced was tumor tissue. The chain is built from TRBV19 and TRBJ1-2; 7 nucleotides match TRBD1. Written as DNA, the CDR3 is TGTGCCAGTAGTTCGATCGGACAGGACCACTATGGCTACACCTTC. Encoded protein: CASSSIGQDHYGYTF.